Listed below are T cell receptor beta chains from one sample, sequenced in a study of blood T cell repertoires in COVID-19. The assay was immunoSEQ multiplex PCR, and TCRdb's table has in-frame clones only and misses some. This table has roughly 230,000 clones, approximately 83% appearing once. The specimen was peripheral blood. Source of these receptors: a human donor in a cohort sampled during active COVID-19. CDR3s include the opening cysteine and the closing phenylalanine or tryptophan. The D gene is left open where the match is weak. Size tells how often a clone was seen (once, few, many) or the class of an expanded clone, and some rows leave it out.

v_call	cdr3_length	j_call	d_call	clone_size	cdr3_nt	cdr3_aa
TRBV5-6	14	TRBJ1-2	-	-	TGTGCCAGCACCACTGACAGACCCAACTATGGCTACACCTTC	CASTTDRPNYGYTF
TRBV20-1	14	TRBJ2-7	TRBD2	-	TGCAGTGCTAGTAGCGGGAGGGGGAGCCTCGAGCAGTACTTC	CSASSGRGSLEQYF
TRBV9	14	TRBJ2-7	-	once	TGTGCCAGCAGCCCAGGTACAGCTTACTACGAGCAGTACTTC	CASSPGTAYYEQYF
TRBV6-6	13	TRBJ1-1	-	-	TGTGCCAGCAGTTACCTCCAGGACACTGAAGCTTTCTTT	CASSYLQDTEAFF
TRBV7-2	14	TRBJ2-1	-	-	TGTGCCAGCAGCTTAGGAGAGATTCGGGGTGAGCAGTTCTTC	CASSLGEIRGEQFF
TRBV5-1	14	TRBJ2-7	TRBD1	once	TGCGCCAGCAGCTCCCCGGGACAGATTACCGAGCAGTACTTC	CASSSPGQITEQYF
TRBV6-6	16	TRBJ1-2	TRBD1	-	TGTGCCAGCAGTTACCATGGACTCAGGGGGCGTGATGGCTACACCTTC	CASSYHGLRGRDGYTF
TRBV7-2	16	TRBJ2-2	-	-	TGTGCCAGCAGTTATGGGGGGGCCGCGAACACCGGGGAGCTGTTTTTT	CASSYGGAANTGELFF
TRBV9	13	TRBJ1-2	-	-	TGTGCCAGCAGCCCTACAGATAACTATGGCTACACCTTC	CASSPTDNYGYTF
TRBV29-1	12	TRBJ2-5	-	once	TGCAGCACCGGTAGGGGTGGAGAGACCCAGTACTTC	CSTGRGGETQYF
TRBV30	13	TRBJ2-1	TRBD1	-	TGTGCCGGTCTGGGGACAGCCCGTTTGGAGCAGTTCTTC	CAGLGTARLEQFF
TRBV27	14	TRBJ2-1	-	-	TGTGCCAGCGCGCAAACTACCCGGGGAGGTGAGCAGTTCTTC	CASAQTTRGGEQFF
TRBV9	14	TRBJ2-2	-	-	TGTGCCAGCAGCGTAGTAACAGACACCGGGGAGCTGTTTTTT	CASSVVTDTGELFF
TRBV5-1	13	TRBJ2-3	-	-	TGCGCCAGCAGGGTCAGTAGCACAGATACGCAGTATTTT	CASRVSSTDTQYF
TRBV5-1	15	TRBJ2-3	TRBD2	-	TGCGCCAGCAGCTTAGATCAGCGGGGAAGGAATACGCAGTATTTT	CASSLDQRGRNTQYF
TRBV6-5	14	TRBJ2-6	TRBD1	-	TGTGCCACCAAAATTACGACAGGGCGCAACGTCCTGACTTTC	CATKITTGRNVLTF
TRBV24-1	13	TRBJ2-1	-	few	TGTGCCACCAGGAGGACAAACTACAATGAGCAGTTCTTC	CATRRTNYNEQFF
TRBV5-6	16	TRBJ1-2	TRBD1	few	TGTGCCAGCAGCCCCCTTCGACAGGGTTCTATCGGGGGCTACACCTTC	CASSPLRQGSIGGYTF
TRBV10-3	13	TRBJ2-1	TRBD1	-	TGTGCCATCAGGGAACAGGGGGCCGATGAGCAGTTCTTC	CAIREQGADEQFF
TRBV19	15	TRBJ2-7	TRBD1	-	TGTGCCAGTAGGCCCTCCCGGGACAGTTCCTACGAGCAGTACTTC	CASRPSRDSSYEQYF
TRBV18	14	TRBJ1-1	TRBD1	few	TGTGCCAGCTCACCCGGGACAGGGGGCACTGAAGCTTTCTTT	CASSPGTGGTEAFF
TRBV27	18	TRBJ1-6	-	-	TGTGCCAGCAGTTTAGGCGCGGGCAGTTACTCCTATAATTCACCCCTCCACTTT	CASSLGAGSYSYNSPLHF
TRBV7-9	16	TRBJ1-1	-	-	TGTGCCAGCAGCCTAGGGGTTTGGGCCCCTGGGACTGAAGCTTTCTTT	CASSLGVWAPGTEAFF
TRBV19	13	TRBJ1-2	TRBD1	-	TGTGCCAGTAGTGACAGGGGGGCCTATGGCTACACCTTC	CASSDRGAYGYTF